Detailed here is one T cell receptor (beta chain). Germline CDR1 is SGHTA and CDR2 is FQGNSA. Trimming took 0 bases from V and 0 from J, leaving 17 bases between them. The CDR3 has 18 residues. These data are taken from a study of blood T cell repertoires in COVID-19. Profiled with immunoSEQ multiplex PCR; TCRdb holds only in-frame clones, not every one. The data contain 220,000 or so clones, approximately 84% of them seen just once; the ten biggest clones take up around 3%. The receptor's source is a man aged 45-65 years who had recovered from COVID-19. The V call is TRBV7-2, the J call TRBJ1-2; D might be TRBD1 (5 bases). Sequencing was done on a sample of peripheral blood. Here the CDR3 DNA reads TGTGCCAGCAGCTTAGCGCGTCGACAGCGTAATACTAACTATGGCTACACCTTC. This translates into CASSLARRQRNTNYGYTF.